This T cell receptor beta chain derives from a study of radiotherapy plus CTLA-4 blockade in lung cancer. This clone turned up a few times. This CDR3 is built from 14 residues. With 7 bases removed from V and 3 bases from J, the gap between germline ends came to 15 bases. Germline CDR1 reads SNHLY; CDR2 reads FYNNEI. Only in-frame clones appear in the TCRdb table, and some are missing; sequencing was by immunoSEQ multiplex PCR. This table has about 26,000 clones, 75% to 85% appearing once. Patients had chemo-refractory metastatic non-small-cell lung cancer and received focal radiation plus CTLA-4 blockade that used ipilimumab.

The V gene is TRBV2, the J gene TRBJ1-1; D ambiguous. The clonotype originates from a human donor with non-small cell lung cancer that progressed on radiotherapy plus ipilimumab. The sample here was peripheral blood, taken from a patient treated with radiotherapy plus ipilimumab. CDR3 amino acids: CASTLGKVHTEAFF. The CDR3 DNA reads TGTGCCAGCACCTTGGGGAAGGTGCACACTGAAGCTTTCTTT.